This T cell receptor beta chain stems from a study of shared clonotypes between healthy human individuals. The input for sorted-subset replicate PCRs was around 0.2 ug DNA, about 30,000 T cell genomes. Data came from immunoSEQ multiplex PCR; TCRdb stores just in-frame clones and leaves some out. The sample has about 2 million clones, less than 95% seen once. V gave up 7 bases and J gave up 0 bases, with 9 bases separating them. Germline lookup yields CDR1 MNHEY and CDR2 SMNVEV (reference sequence). The CDR3 spans 13 residues. This clone was observed once. CD8 cells regarded as naive lacked CD45RO, were positively chosen for CCR7, and omitted terminally differentiated effector memory CD45RA+ cells.

This clonotype was obtained from a man between 18 and 35 years old in good health. The chain links TRBV27 to TRBJ1-2; D may be TRBD1 (5 bases). What was sequenced was naive CD8+ T cells sorted from blood. The CDR3 bases are TGTGCCAGCAAGGCGGGGGCTAACTATGGCTACACCTTC. Its protein product is CASKAGANYGYTF.